The rows below give T cell receptor beta chains drawn from one sample of a study of blood T cell repertoires in COVID-19. The method was immunoSEQ multiplex PCR; TCRdb's version includes in-frame clones alone and lacks a portion of them. Of 180,000 or so clones in the sample, 70% to 80% were seen once. Material for sequencing was PBMCs or T cells enriched from blood (not recorded which). These receptors were taken from a man aged 55 to 70 who had been exposed to COVID-19. The CDR3 runs from the conserved cysteine through the conserved F or W. A D gene is named only where the DNA matches it firmly. Size is stated for part of the rows, as once, few or many counts, or as a class when the clone is expanded.

v_call: TRBV11-3; j_call: TRBJ2-3; clone_size: NA; d_call: TRBD1; cdr3_nt: TGTGCCAGCAGCTTAGATATCGGCAGGGGGAAACGAGATACGCAGTATTTT; cdr3_aa: CASSLDIGRGKRDTQYF
v_call: TRBV7-3; j_call: TRBJ2-1; clone_size: NA; d_call: TRBD2; cdr3_nt: TGTGCCAGCAGCGCCATAAAGCCCCTCGTCGGCGGGAGGTACAATGAGCAGTTCTTC; cdr3_aa: CASSAIKPLVGGRYNEQFF
v_call: TRBV10-3; j_call: TRBJ2-7; clone_size: few; d_call: TRBD2; cdr3_nt: TGTGCCATCAGTGTTAGCGGGAGGGGTGAGCAGTACTTC; cdr3_aa: CAISVSGRGEQYF
v_call: TRBV5-1; j_call: TRBJ1-2; clone_size: NA; d_call: NA; cdr3_nt: TGCGCCAGCAGCTTGGAACGTATAGACTATGGCTACACCTTC; cdr3_aa: CASSLERIDYGYTF
v_call: TRBV19; j_call: TRBJ1-4; clone_size: NA; d_call: NA; cdr3_nt: TGTGCCAGTACCTCAATTCGGCGGTTCGACTCAACTAATGAAAAACTGTTTTTT; cdr3_aa: CASTSIRRFDSTNEKLFF
v_call: TRBV29-1; j_call: TRBJ1-1; clone_size: NA; d_call: TRBD1; cdr3_nt: TGCAGCGTTACAGGGGCGGGAAGAACTGAAGCTTTCTTT; cdr3_aa: CSVTGAGRTEAFF
v_call: TRBV6-6; j_call: TRBJ2-7; clone_size: NA; d_call: NA; cdr3_nt: TGTGCCAGCAGTCCCGGGGATAGGGCGAGACCCCAAAGCTCCTACGAGCAGTACTTC; cdr3_aa: CASSPGDRARPQSSYEQYF
v_call: TRBV11-2; j_call: TRBJ1-2; clone_size: NA; d_call: TRBD1; cdr3_nt: TGTGCCAGCACCCCCCGGGCAGGGGGCGTCTATGGCTACACCTTC; cdr3_aa: CASTPRAGGVYGYTF
v_call: TRBV7-2; j_call: TRBJ1-1; clone_size: NA; d_call: NA; cdr3_nt: TGTGCCAGCAGCGATGGGCAGCTCACTGAAGCTTTCTTT; cdr3_aa: CASSDGQLTEAFF
v_call: TRBV7-9; j_call: TRBJ1-2; clone_size: few; d_call: NA; cdr3_nt: TGTGCCATTCAATGGGAGGACCGTAACTATGGCTACACCTTC; cdr3_aa: CAIQWEDRNYGYTF
v_call: TRBV7-9; j_call: TRBJ2-5; clone_size: NA; d_call: TRBD2; cdr3_nt: TGTGCCAGCAGCGTAACTAGCGGGAGGGTGGAGACCCAGTACTTC; cdr3_aa: CASSVTSGRVETQYF
v_call: TRBV5-1; j_call: TRBJ1-2; clone_size: NA; d_call: TRBD1; cdr3_nt: TGCGCCAGCAGCTTGGCGGGACAGGGGGCGCATGGCTACACCTTC; cdr3_aa: CASSLAGQGAHGYTF
v_call: TRBV5-1; j_call: TRBJ2-3; clone_size: NA; d_call: NA; cdr3_nt: TGCGCCAGCAGCTTGGCTACAGATACGCAGTATTTT; cdr3_aa: CASSLATDTQYF
v_call: TRBV19; j_call: TRBJ2-4; clone_size: few; d_call: TRBD1; cdr3_nt: TGTGCCAGTAGTAACGGACAGGGGGAGGCCAAAAACATTCAGTACTTC; cdr3_aa: CASSNGQGEAKNIQYF
v_call: TRBV27; j_call: TRBJ2-7; clone_size: medium-sized; d_call: TRBD2; cdr3_nt: TGTGCCTCCCAGACCGGGACTAGCTCCTACGAGCAGTACTTC; cdr3_aa: CASQTGTSSYEQYF
v_call: TRBV5-8; j_call: TRBJ2-1; clone_size: NA; d_call: TRBD2; cdr3_nt: TGTGCCAGCAGATATACTAGCGCAACCTACAATGAGCAGTTCTTC; cdr3_aa: CASRYTSATYNEQFF
v_call: TRBV9; j_call: TRBJ1-4; clone_size: NA; d_call: TRBD1; cdr3_nt: TGTGCCAGCAGCGGGACAGGGGGCGAATTAGAAAAACTGTTTTTT; cdr3_aa: CASSGTGGELEKLFF
v_call: TRBV19; j_call: TRBJ2-7; clone_size: NA; d_call: TRBD2; cdr3_nt: TGTGCCAGTAGTTCCGTAGCGGGAGGCCTTGGGGAGCAGTACTTC; cdr3_aa: CASSSVAGGLGEQYF
v_call: TRBV28; j_call: TRBJ1-2; clone_size: few; d_call: TRBD1; cdr3_nt: TGTGCCAGCAGTCTGGGCGGACAGGGGTTAGGCTACACCTTC; cdr3_aa: CASSLGGQGLGYTF
v_call: TRBV12-2; j_call: TRBJ2-3; clone_size: once; d_call: NA; cdr3_nt: TGTGCAAGTCGCTTGGTAGGGGGAAATACGCAGTATTTT; cdr3_aa: CASRLVGGNTQYF
v_call: TRBV29-1; j_call: TRBJ2-7; clone_size: NA; d_call: TRBD1; cdr3_nt: TGCAGCGGACGACAGGGACCCTACGAGCAGTACTTC; cdr3_aa: CSGRQGPYEQYF
v_call: TRBV29-1; j_call: TRBJ1-1; clone_size: few; d_call: NA; cdr3_nt: TGCAGCGGCGAACAGGGTTGGAACACTGAAGCTTTCTTT; cdr3_aa: CSGEQGWNTEAFF
v_call: TRBV19; j_call: TRBJ1-1; clone_size: NA; d_call: NA; cdr3_nt: TGTGCCAGTAGGCCCGTCGGGGCTAGCGCCACTGAAGCTTTCTTT; cdr3_aa: CASRPVGASATEAFF
v_call: TRBV5-1; j_call: TRBJ1-4; clone_size: once; d_call: NA; cdr3_nt: TGCGCCAGCAGCTTGTCTGTCAGTAATGAAAAACTGTTTTTT; cdr3_aa: CASSLSVSNEKLFF
v_call: TRBV5-1; j_call: TRBJ2-6; clone_size: few; d_call: TRBD1; cdr3_nt: TGCGCCAGCAGCTTGGCGGGACAGGGGGATGCTGGGGCCAACGTCCTGACTTTC; cdr3_aa: CASSLAGQGDAGANVLTF
v_call: TRBV19; j_call: TRBJ1-5; clone_size: NA; d_call: NA; cdr3_nt: TGTGCCAGTAGTTGGGGCGGGGGTCAGCCCCAGCATTTT; cdr3_aa: CASSWGGGQPQHF
v_call: TRBV25-1; j_call: TRBJ1-2; clone_size: NA; d_call: NA; cdr3_nt: TGTGCCAGCAGTGAGGCGGCTAACTATGGCTACACCTTC; cdr3_aa: CASSEAANYGYTF
v_call: TRBV9; j_call: TRBJ1-3; clone_size: NA; d_call: NA; cdr3_nt: TGTGCCAGCAGCTTAGGGGGACTCCGCTCTGGAAACACCATATATTTT; cdr3_aa: CASSLGGLRSGNTIYF
v_call: TRBV6-2/TRBV6-3; j_call: TRBJ2-1; clone_size: NA; d_call: TRBD2; cdr3_nt: TGTGCCAGCAGACCTCATGGACTAGCGGGAGGGGATGAGCAGTTCTTC; cdr3_aa: CASRPHGLAGGDEQFF
v_call: TRBV28; j_call: TRBJ1-1; clone_size: NA; d_call: TRBD1; cdr3_nt: TGTGCCAGCAGTACCCTGGGACAGGGCAGAGGCACTGAAGCTTTCTTT; cdr3_aa: CASSTLGQGRGTEAFF
v_call: TRBV9; j_call: TRBJ2-3; clone_size: NA; d_call: TRBD2; cdr3_nt: TGTGCCAGCAGCGTAGTGGGCGGGAGAGGGGCAGATACGCAGTATTTT; cdr3_aa: CASSVVGGRGADTQYF
v_call: TRBV5-4; j_call: TRBJ1-1; clone_size: NA; d_call: NA; cdr3_nt: TGTGCCAGCAGCTCTATCGGGGTTTGGACTGAAGCTTTCTTT; cdr3_aa: CASSSIGVWTEAFF
v_call: TRBV27; j_call: TRBJ1-2; clone_size: NA; d_call: NA; cdr3_nt: TGTGCCAGCAGTTTTATACCCGGGGCCCGGGGGGCCGGTGGCTACACCTTC; cdr3_aa: CASSFIPGARGAGGYTF
v_call: TRBV28; j_call: TRBJ1-2; clone_size: few; d_call: TRBD1; cdr3_nt: TGTGCCAGCAGCCAAGACAGGGTTTATGGCTACACCTTC; cdr3_aa: CASSQDRVYGYTF
v_call: TRBV11-2; j_call: TRBJ2-3; clone_size: NA; d_call: TRBD2; cdr3_nt: TGTGCCAGCAGCCCAGCCGGACTAGCGGGTTTGGATACGCAGTATTTT; cdr3_aa: CASSPAGLAGLDTQYF
v_call: TRBV9; j_call: TRBJ2-4; clone_size: NA; d_call: TRBD2; cdr3_nt: TGTGCCAGCAGCGACGGACTAGCGGAAGACAAAAACATTCAGTACTTC; cdr3_aa: CASSDGLAEDKNIQYF
v_call: TRBV10-3; j_call: TRBJ2-5; clone_size: NA; d_call: NA; cdr3_nt: TGTGCCACAGGGGACGTACGGGAACAAGAGACCCAGTACTTC; cdr3_aa: CATGDVREQETQYF
v_call: TRBV3-1/TRBV3-2; j_call: TRBJ2-5; clone_size: NA; d_call: NA; cdr3_nt: TGTGCCAGCAGCCACTCGGGACAAGCAGGAGAGACCCAGTACTTC; cdr3_aa: CASSHSGQAGETQYF
v_call: TRBV19; j_call: TRBJ1-2; clone_size: NA; d_call: TRBD1; cdr3_nt: TGTGCCAGTGATGGACAGGGGTGGTATGGCTACACCTTC; cdr3_aa: CASDGQGWYGYTF
v_call: TRBV3-1/TRBV3-2; j_call: TRBJ2-1; clone_size: NA; d_call: NA; cdr3_nt: TGTGCCAGCAGTACCCCAACTCGACTCGCCTACAATGAGCAGTTCTTC; cdr3_aa: CASSTPTRLAYNEQFF